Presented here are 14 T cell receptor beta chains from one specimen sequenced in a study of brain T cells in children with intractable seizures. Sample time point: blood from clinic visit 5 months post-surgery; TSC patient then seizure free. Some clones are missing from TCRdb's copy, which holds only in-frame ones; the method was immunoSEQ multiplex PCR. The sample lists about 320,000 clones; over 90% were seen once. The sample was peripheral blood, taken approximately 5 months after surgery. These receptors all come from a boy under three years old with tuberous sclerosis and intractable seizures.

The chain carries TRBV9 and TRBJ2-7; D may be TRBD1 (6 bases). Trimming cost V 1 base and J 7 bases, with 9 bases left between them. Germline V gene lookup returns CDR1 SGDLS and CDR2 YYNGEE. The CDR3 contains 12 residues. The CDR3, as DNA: TGTGCCAGCAGCGTATTGGGGACAGAGCAGTACTTC. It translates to CASSVLGTEQYF.

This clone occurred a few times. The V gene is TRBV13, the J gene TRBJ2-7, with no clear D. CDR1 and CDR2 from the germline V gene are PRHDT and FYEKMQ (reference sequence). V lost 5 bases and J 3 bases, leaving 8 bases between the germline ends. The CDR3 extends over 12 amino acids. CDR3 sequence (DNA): TGTGCCAGCAGCATCCAATTCTACGAGCAGTACTTC. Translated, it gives CASSIQFYEQYF.

CDR3 nucleotide sequence: TGTGCCAGCAGCCGGCGAGTTGAAAACATTCAGTACTTC. It encodes CASSRRVENIQYF. The rearrangement uses TRBV28 and TRBJ2-4; D is undetermined. The V gene's germline CDR1 is MDHEN and CDR2 SYDVKM. This CDR3 contains 13 residues. Trimming shortened V by 6 bases and J by 5 bases, and 11 bases separated the two germline ends.

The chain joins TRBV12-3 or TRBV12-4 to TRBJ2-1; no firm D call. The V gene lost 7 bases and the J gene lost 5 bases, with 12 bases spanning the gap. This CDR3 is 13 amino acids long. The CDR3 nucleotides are TGTGCCAGCATCCTGACCAAAAACAATGAGCAGTTCTTC. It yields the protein CASILTKNNEQFF.

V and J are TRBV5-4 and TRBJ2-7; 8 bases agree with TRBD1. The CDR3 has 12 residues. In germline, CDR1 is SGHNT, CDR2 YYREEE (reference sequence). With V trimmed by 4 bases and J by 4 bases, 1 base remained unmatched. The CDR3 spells CASSGDRYEQYF. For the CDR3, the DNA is TGTGCCAGCAGCGGGGACAGGTACGAGCAGTACTTC.

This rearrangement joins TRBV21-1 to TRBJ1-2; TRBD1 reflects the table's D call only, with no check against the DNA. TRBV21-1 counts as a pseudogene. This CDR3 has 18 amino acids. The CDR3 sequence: CASSKPDTIGQLDYGYTF. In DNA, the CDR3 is TGTGCCAGCAGCAAACCCGACACCATCGGACAGCTTGACTATGGCTACACCTTC.

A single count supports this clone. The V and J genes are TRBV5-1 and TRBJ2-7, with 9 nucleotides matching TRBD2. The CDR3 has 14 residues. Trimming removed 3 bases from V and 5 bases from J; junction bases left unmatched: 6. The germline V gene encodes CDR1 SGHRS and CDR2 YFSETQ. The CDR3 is CASSSLAGRDEQYF. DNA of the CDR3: TGCGCCAGCAGCTCACTAGCGGGTAGGGACGAGCAGTACTTC.

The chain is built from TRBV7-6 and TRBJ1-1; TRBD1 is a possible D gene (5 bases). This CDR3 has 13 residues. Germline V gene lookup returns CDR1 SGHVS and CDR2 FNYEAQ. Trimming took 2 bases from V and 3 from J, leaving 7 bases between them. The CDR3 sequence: CASSLQGYTEAFF. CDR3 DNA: TGTGCCAGCAGCTTACAGGGTTACACTGAAGCTTTCTTT.

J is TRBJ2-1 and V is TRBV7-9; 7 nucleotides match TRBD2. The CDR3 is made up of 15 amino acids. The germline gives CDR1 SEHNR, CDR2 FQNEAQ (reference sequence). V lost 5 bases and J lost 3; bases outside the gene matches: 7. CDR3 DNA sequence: TGTGCCAGCAGCGTTAGCGGGCTAAACTACAATGAGCAGTTCTTC. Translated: CASSVSGLNYNEQFF. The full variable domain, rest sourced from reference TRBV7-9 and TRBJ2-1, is DTGVSQNPRHKITKRGQNVTFRCDPISEHNRLYWYRQTLGQGPEFLTYFQNEAQLEKSRLLSDRFSAERPKGSFSTLEIQRTEQGDSAMYLCASSVSGLNYNEQFFGPGTRLTVL.

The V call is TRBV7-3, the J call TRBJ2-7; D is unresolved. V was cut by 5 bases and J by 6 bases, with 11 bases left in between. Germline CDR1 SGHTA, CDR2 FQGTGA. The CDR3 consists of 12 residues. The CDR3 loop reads CASSPSPGEQYF. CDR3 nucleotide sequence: TGTGCCAGCAGCCCCTCCCCTGGCGAGCAGTACTTC. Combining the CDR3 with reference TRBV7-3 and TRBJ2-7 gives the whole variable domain GAGVSQTPSNKVTEKGKYVELRCDPISGHTALYWYRQSLGQGPEFLIYFQGTGAADDSGLPNDRFFAVRPEGSVSTLKIQRTERGDSAVYLCASSPSPGEQYFGPGTRLTVT.

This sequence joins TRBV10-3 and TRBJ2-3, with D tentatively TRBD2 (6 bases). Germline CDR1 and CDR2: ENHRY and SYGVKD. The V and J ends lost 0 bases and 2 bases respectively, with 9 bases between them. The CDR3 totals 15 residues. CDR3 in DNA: TGTGCCATCAGTGAGTCGCGCGGGACCACAGATACGCAGTATTTT. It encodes CAISESRGTTDTQYF.

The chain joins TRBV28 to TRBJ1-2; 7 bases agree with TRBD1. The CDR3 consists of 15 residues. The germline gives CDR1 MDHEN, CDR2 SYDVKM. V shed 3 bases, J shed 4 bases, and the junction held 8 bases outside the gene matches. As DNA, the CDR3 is TGTGCCAGCAGTTTCTGGGGGCAGGGGGGCTATGGCTACACCTTC. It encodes CASSFWGQGGYGYTF.

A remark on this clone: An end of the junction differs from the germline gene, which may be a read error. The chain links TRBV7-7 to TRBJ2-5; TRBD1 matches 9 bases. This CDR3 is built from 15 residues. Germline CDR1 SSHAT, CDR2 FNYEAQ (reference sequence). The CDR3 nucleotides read TGTGCTAGCAGCCTAACAGGGGGCCCCCAAGAGACCCAGTACTTC. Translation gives CASSLTGGPQETQYF.

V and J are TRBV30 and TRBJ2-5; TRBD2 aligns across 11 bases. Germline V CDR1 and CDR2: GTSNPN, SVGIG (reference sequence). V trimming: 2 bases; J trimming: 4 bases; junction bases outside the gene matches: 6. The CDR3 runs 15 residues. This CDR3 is CAWSHSGGAGETQYF. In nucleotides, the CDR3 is TGTGCCTGGAGTCATAGCGGGGGGGCCGGAGAGACCCAGTACTTC.